The next 27 T cell receptor beta chains were all read from a single sample in a study of blood T cell repertoires in COVID-19. TCRdb's copy holds only in-frame clones and misses some; the assay was immunoSEQ multiplex PCR. The table records 250,000 or so clones, more than 75% of them present only once. The specimen sequenced was peripheral blood. The receptors were gathered from a woman aged 40 to 55 who had recovered from COVID-19.

In its sample, this clone was seen once. The V call is TRBV6-8, the J call TRBJ2-6, with D unclear. Germline values: CDR1 MNHGY, CDR2 SAAAGT. The CDR3 has 18 residues. V dropped 5 bases and J dropped 2 bases, with 19 bases sitting between them. The CDR3 protein is CASSAEMGPTPGANVLTF. In DNA form, the CDR3 reads TGTGCCAGCAGTGCTGAAATGGGCCCCACCCCTGGGGCCAACGTCCTGACTTTC.

V gene TRBV30 combines with J gene TRBJ2-1, with 12 nucleotides matching TRBD1. The junction had 7 bases not matched to a gene; V was cut back by 2 bases and J by 8 bases. CDR1 GTSNPN and CDR2 SVGIG come from the germline V gene (reference sequence). The CDR3 is 15 residues long. Here the CDR3 reads CAWSTPGQGADEQFF. The CDR3 bases are TGTGCCTGGAGTACCCCGGGACAGGGGGCCGATGAGCAGTTCTTC.

This sequence joins TRBV6-6 and TRBJ1-1, with D maybe TRBD1 (6 bases). Germline loops: CDR1 MNHNY, CDR2 SVGAGI (reference sequence). Trimming shortened V by 6 bases and J by 1 base, and 18 bases separated the two germline ends. The CDR3 loop spans 16 amino acids. The CDR3 loop is CASRTTRRGGNTEAFF. As DNA, the CDR3 is TGTGCCAGCAGGACAACCAGAAGGGGGGGGAACACTGAAGCTTTCTTT.

The chain links TRBV11-3 to TRBJ2-1; 8 bases map to TRBD1. The trim removed 4 bases at V and 2 bases at J, leaving 4 bases unmatched. There are 15 residues in the CDR3. The germline V gene encodes CDR1 SGHNT and CDR2 YENEEA. The CDR3 sequence: CASSSGQEPYNEQFF. Written as DNA, the CDR3 is TGTGCCAGCAGCTCGGGACAGGAGCCCTACAATGAGCAGTTCTTC.

The V and J genes are TRBV7-3 and TRBJ2-1, with TRBD2 matching over 10 bases. The CDR3 length is 12 residues. With V trimmed by 5 bases and J by 10 bases, 2 bases remained unmatched. Per germline, CDR1 SGHTA and CDR2 FQGTGA. CDR3 sequence: CASSPGLAEQFF. Written as DNA, the CDR3 is TGTGCCAGCAGCCCGGGACTAGCGGAGCAGTTCTTC.

The chain joins TRBV3-1 (or the pseudogene TRBV3-2) to TRBJ2-7; TRBD1 matches 7 bases. J was trimmed by 2 bases and V by 4 bases; bases with no gene match: 5. The CDR3 spans 14 residues. CDR1 and CDR2 (germline): LGHDT, YNNKEL (reference sequence). This CDR3 is CASSPPGQTYEQYF. The CDR3 nucleotides read TGTGCCAGCAGCCCCCCGGGACAGACCTACGAGCAGTACTTC.

CDR3 coding DNA: TGTGCCAGCAGCTTGGGACTAGCGGGAGTATTCGGGCAGTTCTTC. This translates into CASSLGLAGVFGQFF. This chain uses TRBV11-2 with TRBJ2-1; 14 positions match TRBD2. V trimming: 3 bases; J trimming: 12 bases; junction bases outside the gene matches: 7. CDR3 length: 15 amino acids. Germline V lookup: CDR1 SGHAT, CDR2 FQNNGV.

The V gene is TRBV7-9, the J gene TRBJ1-5; 9 bases fit TRBD1. Germline CDR1 is SEHNR and CDR2 is FQNEAQ (reference sequence). The junction had 1 base not matched to a gene; V was cut back by 0 bases and J by 1 base. The CDR3 length is 16 residues. CDR3 region: CASSLAGTGSNQPQHF. DNA for the CDR3: TGTGCCAGCAGCTTAGCGGGGACAGGGAGCAATCAGCCCCAGCATTTT.

V is TRBV27 and J is TRBJ2-2, with D perhaps matching TRBD2 (7 bases). CDR1 is MNHEY, CDR2 SMNVEV, per germline (reference sequence). This CDR3 spans 14 amino acids. V was clipped by 6 bases and J by 1 base, with 9 bases between them. This CDR3 is CASRGGGNTGELFF. In nucleotides, the CDR3 is TGTGCCAGCAGAGGGGGGGGGAACACCGGGGAGCTGTTTTTT.

The gene calls are TRBV19 and TRBJ1-3; D is possibly TRBD1 (6 bases). Germline V gene lookup returns CDR1 LNHDA and CDR2 SQIVND (reference sequence). V dropped 6 bases and J dropped 4 bases, with 13 bases sitting between them. This CDR3 contains 14 residues. CDR3 sequence: CASRAGALGNTIYF. CDR3 DNA sequence: TGTGCCAGTAGGGCGGGGGCGTTGGGAAACACCATATATTTT. The whole variable domain, filled in from reference TRBV19 and TRBJ1-3, reads DGGITQSPKYLFRKEGQNVTLSCEQNLNHDAMYWYRQDPGQGLRLIYYSQIVNDFQKGDIAEGYSVSREKKESFPLTVTSAQKNPTAFYLCASRAGALGNTIYFGEGSWLTVV.

The chain couples TRBV19 to TRBJ2-4; tentatively, D is TRBD2 (6 bases). This CDR3 comprises 16 residues. V was cut by 1 base and J by 1 base, with 11 bases left in between. The germline V gene has CDR1 LNHDA and CDR2 SQIVND (reference sequence). The CDR3 loop is CASSIGAGRAKNIQYF. CDR3 nucleotide sequence: TGTGCCAGTAGTATAGGAGCAGGGAGGGCCAAAAACATTCAGTACTTC.

This clone appeared a few times. The chain recombines TRBV29-1 with TRBJ1-5; D ambiguous. The CDR3 consists of 14 residues. Germline lookup yields CDR1 SQVTM and CDR2 ANQGSEA. V was trimmed by 6 bases and J by 3 bases, leaving 15 bases between them. The CDR3 bases are TGCAGCGTGGGCAGTGTACAGCACAATCAGCCCCAGCATTTT. Translation gives CSVGSVQHNQPQHF.

The rearrangement links TRBV2 to TRBJ1-1; 7 nucleotides agree with TRBD1. The V and J ends lost 6 bases and 7 bases, in that order; junction bases with no gene match: 5. Germline V gives CDR1 SNHLY, CDR2 FYNNEI. This CDR3 is 12 amino acids long. This CDR3 reads CASRFTGDEAFF. The CDR3 DNA follows: TGTGCCAGCAGGTTCACAGGGGATGAAGCTTTCTTT.

The CDR3 DNA is TGCGCCAGCAGCCCCCCCCCGGGGCGGGGTTCCTACAATGAGCAGTTCTTC. Its protein product is CASSPPPGRGSYNEQFF. The chain couples TRBV4-1 to TRBJ2-1; D possibly corresponds to TRBD2 (6 bases). V was trimmed by 4 bases and J by 1 base, leaving 17 bases between them. The CDR3 length is 17 residues. Germline V gene sequence: CDR1 MGHRA, CDR2 YSYEKL.

The chain has TRBV7-9 and TRBJ1-5; D unresolved. The V gene's germline CDR1 is SEHNR and CDR2 FQNEAQ (reference sequence). The CDR3 runs to 15 residues. Trimming left V 1 base short and J 3 bases short, with 10 bases between. CDR3 DNA: TGTGCCAGCAGCTTAGGAGTAACGTCCAATCAGCCCCAGCATTTT. Protein: CASSLGVTSNQPQHF.

The chain is built from TRBV4-2 and TRBJ2-3; TRBD2 might be the D (5 bases). Deletions cut 8 bases from V and 4 bases from J, with 25 bases between. The CDR3 is 17 residues long. Germline V gives CDR1 LGHNA, CDR2 YNFKEQ. CDR3 residues: CASSPPPPDGNSDTQYF. The DNA for the CDR3 is TGTGCCAGCTCTCCACCCCCCCCAGACGGGAATTCAGATACGCAGTATTTT.

The chain is built from TRBV30 and TRBJ1-2, with D possibly being TRBD1 (6 bases). The CDR3 sequence is 15 residues long. The V gene lost 6 bases and the J gene lost 0 bases, with 17 bases spanning the gap. Germline V gene lookup returns CDR1 GTSNPN and CDR2 SVGIG (reference sequence). CDR3 DNA sequence: TGTGCCTGCGTGGGGGGGCAGAGATCTAACTATGGCTACACCTTC. Protein product: CACVGGQRSNYGYTF.

The chain has TRBV19 and TRBJ2-1; tentative D call: TRBD2 (5 bases). V lost 6 bases and J lost 4, with 10 bases in between. The germline V gene has CDR1 LNHDA and CDR2 SQIVND (reference sequence). The CDR3 has 13 residues. CDR3 protein: CASSSRTYNEQFF. CDR3 coding DNA: TGTGCCAGTAGCTCCCGGACTTACAATGAGCAGTTCTTC.

V usage is TRBV5-1 and J usage is TRBJ2-1; TRBD2 matches 7 bases. Germline CDR1 reads SGHRS; CDR2 reads YFSETQ. The length of the CDR3 is 15 residues. With V trimmed by 4 bases and J by 1 base, 5 bases remained unmatched. CDR3 amino acids: CASSPAGLSYNEQFF. CDR3 in DNA: TGCGCCAGCAGCCCAGCGGGGCTTTCCTACAATGAGCAGTTCTTC.

This chain uses TRBV6-6 with TRBJ2-1; 7 bases agree with TRBD2. Germline CDR1 is MNHNY and CDR2 is SVGAGI (reference sequence). V lost 2 bases to trimming and J lost 5 bases; unmatched junction nucleotides: 9. This CDR3 region has 16 residues. CDR3 coding DNA: TGTGCCAGCAGTTACACCCAAGCGGGACCCGACAATGAGCAGTTCTTC. This encodes CASSYTQAGPDNEQFF.

The chain combines TRBV5-6 with TRBJ2-3, with a weak D call TRBD2 (6 bases). The germline V and J ends were trimmed by 4 bases and 2 bases, with 11 bases remaining between them. From germline, CDR1 is SGHDT and CDR2 YYEEEE. CDR3 length: 14 amino acids. This CDR3 is CASSPRDFTDTQYF. The CDR3 coding sequence is TGTGCCAGCAGCCCGAGGGACTTCACAGATACGCAGTATTTT.

This clone was seen more than once but under ten times. V is TRBV11-3 and J is TRBJ2-2, with 7 positions matching TRBD2. CDR3 length: 13 residues. J was trimmed by 6 bases and V by 4 bases; bases with no gene match: 2. Germline lookup yields CDR1 SGHNT and CDR2 YENEEA. The chain's CDR3 is CASSWGGPGELFF. Written as DNA, the CDR3 is TGTGCCAGCAGCTGGGGAGGGCCCGGGGAGCTGTTTTTT.

This clone was detected only once. The chain recombines TRBV7-2 with TRBJ2-5; 7 nucleotides agree with TRBD2. CDR3 length: 14 amino acids. V lost 4 bases to trimming and J lost 1 base; unmatched junction nucleotides: 3. CDR1 is SGHTA, CDR2 FQGNSA, per germline. DNA for the CDR3: TGTGCCAGCAGCTACTGGGGGGGCCAAGAGACCCAGTACTTC. Its translation is CASSYWGGQETQYF.

The genes are TRBV19 and TRBJ1-2; 10 nucleotides align to TRBD1. The CDR3 extends over 12 amino acids. Germline CDR1 reads LNHDA; CDR2 reads SQIVND (reference sequence). With 6 bases clipped from V and 8 bases from J, the junction kept 3 bases outside the gene matches. CDR3 loop: CASRTGGLGYTF. As DNA, the CDR3 is TGTGCCAGTAGGACAGGGGGCCTGGGCTACACCTTC.

This chain connects TRBV5-1 to TRBJ1-5, with D maybe TRBD1 (6 bases). CDR3 length equals 14 residues. Germline V CDR1 and CDR2: SGHRS, YFSETQ. V lost 0 bases and J lost 7, with 11 bases in between. CDR3 in amino acids: CASSLGATGQPQHF. The CDR3 nucleotides are TGCGCCAGCAGCTTGGGGGCGACAGGCCAGCCCCAGCATTTT.

The rearrangement joins TRBV18 to TRBJ2-2; perhaps TRBD1 as D (6 bases). The CDR3 is made up of 17 amino acids. Germline V gene data show CDR1 as KGHSH and CDR2 as LQKENI. Between the trimmed V and J ends, which lost 4 bases and 0 bases, there was a span of 15 bases. The CDR3 nucleotides read TGTGCCAGCTCACAATACCAGACAGGCGCGAACACCGGGGAGCTGTTTTTT. It specifies CASSQYQTGANTGELFF.

The genes are TRBV6-4 and TRBJ1-1; 7 bases line up with TRBD1. V was clipped by 3 bases and J by 8 bases; unmatched bases: 9. The CDR3 totals 14 residues. The germline V gene has CDR1 MRHNA and CDR2 SNTAGT. The CDR3 here is CASSEKTGSAEAFF. The DNA for the CDR3 is TGTGCCAGCAGTGAAAAGACAGGGTCTGCGGAAGCTTTCTTT.